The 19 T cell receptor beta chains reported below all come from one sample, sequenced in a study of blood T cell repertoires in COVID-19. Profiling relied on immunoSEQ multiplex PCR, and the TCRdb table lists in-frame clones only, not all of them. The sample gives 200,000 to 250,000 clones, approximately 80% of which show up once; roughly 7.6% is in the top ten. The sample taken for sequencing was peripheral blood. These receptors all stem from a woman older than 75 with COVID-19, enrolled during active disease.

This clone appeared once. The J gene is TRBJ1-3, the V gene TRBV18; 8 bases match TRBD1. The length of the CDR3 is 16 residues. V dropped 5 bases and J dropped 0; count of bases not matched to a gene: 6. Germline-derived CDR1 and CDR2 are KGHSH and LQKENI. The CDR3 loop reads CASSAGTGHSGNTIYF. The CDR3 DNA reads TGTGCCAGCTCAGCTGGGACAGGTCACTCTGGAAACACCATATATTTT.

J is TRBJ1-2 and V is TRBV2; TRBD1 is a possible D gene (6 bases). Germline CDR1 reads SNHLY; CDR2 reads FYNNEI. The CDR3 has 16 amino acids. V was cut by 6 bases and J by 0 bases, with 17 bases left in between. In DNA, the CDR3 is TGTGCCAGCAGCCGGGACACGGCCGGACCTAACTATGGCTACACCTTC. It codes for CASSRDTAGPNYGYTF.

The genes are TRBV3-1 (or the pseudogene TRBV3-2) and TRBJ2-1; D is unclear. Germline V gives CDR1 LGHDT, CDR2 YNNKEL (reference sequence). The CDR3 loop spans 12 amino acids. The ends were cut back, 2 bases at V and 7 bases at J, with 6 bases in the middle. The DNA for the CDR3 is TGTGCCAGCAGCCAAAATGAGAATGAGCAGTTCTTC. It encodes CASSQNENEQFF.

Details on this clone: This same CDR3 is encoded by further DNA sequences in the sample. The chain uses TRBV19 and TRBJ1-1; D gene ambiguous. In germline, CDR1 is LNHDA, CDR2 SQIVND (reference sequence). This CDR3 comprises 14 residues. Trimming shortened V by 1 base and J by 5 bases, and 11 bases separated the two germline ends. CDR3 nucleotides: TGTGCCAGTAGTATAGGGGCGGGTCGGACTGAAGCTTTCTTT. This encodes CASSIGAGRTEAFF.

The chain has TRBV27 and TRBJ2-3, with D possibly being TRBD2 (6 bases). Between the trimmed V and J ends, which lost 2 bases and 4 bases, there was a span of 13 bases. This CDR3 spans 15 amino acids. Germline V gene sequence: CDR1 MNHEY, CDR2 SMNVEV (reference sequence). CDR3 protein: CASSLKAGQADTQYF. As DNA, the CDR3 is TGTGCCAGCAGTTTAAAAGCGGGCCAAGCAGATACGCAGTATTTT.

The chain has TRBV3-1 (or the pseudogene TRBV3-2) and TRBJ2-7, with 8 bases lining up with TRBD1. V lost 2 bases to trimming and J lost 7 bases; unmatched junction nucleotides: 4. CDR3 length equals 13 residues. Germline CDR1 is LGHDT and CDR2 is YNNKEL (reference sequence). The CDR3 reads CASSQRQGAEQYF. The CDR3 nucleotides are TGTGCCAGCAGCCAAAGGCAGGGGGCGGAGCAGTACTTC.

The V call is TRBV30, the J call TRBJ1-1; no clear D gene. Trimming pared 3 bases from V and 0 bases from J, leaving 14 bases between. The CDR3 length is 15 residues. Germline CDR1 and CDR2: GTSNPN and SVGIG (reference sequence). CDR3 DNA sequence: TGTGCCTGGAGGGAAACGGGGTCAGTGAACACTGAAGCTTTCTTT. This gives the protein CAWRETGSVNTEAFF. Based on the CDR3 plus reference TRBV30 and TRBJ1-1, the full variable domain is SQTIHQWPATLVQPVGSPLSLECTVEGTSNPNLYWYRQAAGRGLQLLFYSVGIGQISSEVPQNLSASRPQDRQFILSSKKLLLSDSGFYLCAWRETGSVNTEAFFGQGTRLTVV.

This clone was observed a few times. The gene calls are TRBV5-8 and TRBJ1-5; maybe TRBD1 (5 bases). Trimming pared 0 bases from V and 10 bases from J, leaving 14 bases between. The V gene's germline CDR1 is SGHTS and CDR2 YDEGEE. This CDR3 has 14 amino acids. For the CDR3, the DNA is TGTGCCAGCAGCTTGGCGGCAGGGAGGAGTCCCCAGCATTTT. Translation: CASSLAAGRSPQHF.

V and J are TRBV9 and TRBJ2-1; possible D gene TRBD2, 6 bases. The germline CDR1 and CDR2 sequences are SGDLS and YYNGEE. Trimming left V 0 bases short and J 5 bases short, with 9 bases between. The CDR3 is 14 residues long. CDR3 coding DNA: TGTGCCAGCAGCGTAGGGCGGGGAAACAATGAGCAGTTCTTC. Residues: CASSVGRGNNEQFF.

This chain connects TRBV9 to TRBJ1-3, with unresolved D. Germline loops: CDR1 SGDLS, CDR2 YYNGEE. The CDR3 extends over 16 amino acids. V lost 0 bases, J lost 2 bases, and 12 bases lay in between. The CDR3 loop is CASSVGGLSAGNTIYF. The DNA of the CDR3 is TGTGCCAGCAGCGTAGGAGGTTTATCGGCTGGAAACACCATATATTTT.

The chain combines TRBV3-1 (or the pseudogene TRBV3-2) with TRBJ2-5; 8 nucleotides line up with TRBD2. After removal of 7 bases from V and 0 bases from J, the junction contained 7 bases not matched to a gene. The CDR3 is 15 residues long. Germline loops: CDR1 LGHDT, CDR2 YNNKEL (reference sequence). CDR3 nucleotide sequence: TGTGCCAGCAAATACGGGAGGGCCTACCAAGAGACCCAGTACTTC. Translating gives CASKYGRAYQETQYF.

The CDR3 loop is CASSGQSNEKLFF. In nucleotides, the CDR3 is TGCGCCAGCAGTGGGCAGTCAAATGAAAAACTGTTTTTT. The genes are TRBV5-1 and TRBJ1-4; no firm D call. The germline V gene has CDR1 SGHRS and CDR2 YFSETQ. Trimming took 5 bases from V and 5 from J, leaving 10 bases between them. This CDR3 contains 13 residues.

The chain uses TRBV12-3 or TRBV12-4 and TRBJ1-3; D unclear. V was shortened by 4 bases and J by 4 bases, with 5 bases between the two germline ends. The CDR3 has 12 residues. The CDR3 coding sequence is TGTGCCAGCAGTTCAATGGGAAACACCATATATTTT. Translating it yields CASSSMGNTIYF.

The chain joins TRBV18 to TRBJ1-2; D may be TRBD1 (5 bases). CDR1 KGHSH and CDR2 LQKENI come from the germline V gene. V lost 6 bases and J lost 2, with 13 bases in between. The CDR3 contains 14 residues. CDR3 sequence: CASSGGTGNYGYTF. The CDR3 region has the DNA TGTGCCAGCTCGGGGGGGACTGGGAACTATGGCTACACCTTC.

The CDR3 region is CASSIGTSGGALETQYF. In nucleotides, the CDR3 is TGTGCCAGTAGTATCGGGACTAGCGGGGGGGCCCTGGAGACCCAGTACTTC. The rearrangement uses TRBV19 and TRBJ2-5; TRBD2 matches at 16 bases. The CDR3 totals 17 residues. V gave up 3 bases and J gave up 5 bases; unmatched junction bases: 6. The germline V gene encodes CDR1 LNHDA and CDR2 SQIVND (reference sequence).

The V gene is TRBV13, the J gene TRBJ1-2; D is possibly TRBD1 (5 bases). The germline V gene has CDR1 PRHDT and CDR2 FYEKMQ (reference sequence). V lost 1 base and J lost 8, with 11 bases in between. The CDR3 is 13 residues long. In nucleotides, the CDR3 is TGTGCCAGCAGCTTAGTCCAGGGAAGGGGCTACACCTTC. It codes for CASSLVQGRGYTF.

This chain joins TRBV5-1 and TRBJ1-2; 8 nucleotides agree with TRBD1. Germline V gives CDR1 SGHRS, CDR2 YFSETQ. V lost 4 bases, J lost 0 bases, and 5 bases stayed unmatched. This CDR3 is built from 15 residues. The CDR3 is CASSPGTGSNYGYTF. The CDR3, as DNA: TGCGCCAGCAGCCCCGGGACAGGCTCTAACTATGGCTACACCTTC.

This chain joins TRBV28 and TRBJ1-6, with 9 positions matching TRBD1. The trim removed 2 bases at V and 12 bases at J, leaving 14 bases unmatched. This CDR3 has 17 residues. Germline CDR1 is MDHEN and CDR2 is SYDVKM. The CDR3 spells CASSLGPLTGGGLPLHF. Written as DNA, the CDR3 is TGTGCCAGCAGTTTAGGCCCCTTAACAGGGGGCGGGTTACCCCTCCACTTT.

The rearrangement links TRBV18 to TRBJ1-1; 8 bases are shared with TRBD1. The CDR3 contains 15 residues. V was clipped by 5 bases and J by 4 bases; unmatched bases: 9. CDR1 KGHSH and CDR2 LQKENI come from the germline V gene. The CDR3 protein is CASSTSRGLGTEAFF. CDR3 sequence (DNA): TGTGCCAGCTCAACTAGCAGGGGGCTAGGCACTGAAGCTTTCTTT.